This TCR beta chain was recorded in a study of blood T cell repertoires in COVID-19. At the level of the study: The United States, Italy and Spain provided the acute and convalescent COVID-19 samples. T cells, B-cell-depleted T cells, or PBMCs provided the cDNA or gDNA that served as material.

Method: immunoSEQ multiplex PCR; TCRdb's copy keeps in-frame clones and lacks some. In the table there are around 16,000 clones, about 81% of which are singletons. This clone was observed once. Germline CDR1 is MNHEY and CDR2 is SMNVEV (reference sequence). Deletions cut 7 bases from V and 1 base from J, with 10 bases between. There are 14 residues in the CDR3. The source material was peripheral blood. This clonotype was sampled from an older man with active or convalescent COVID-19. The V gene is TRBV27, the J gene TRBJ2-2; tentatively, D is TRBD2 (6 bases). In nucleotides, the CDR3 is TGTGCCAGCAAATATAGCGGGAACACCGGGGAGCTGTTTTTT. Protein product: CASKYSGNTGELFF.